Below, 18 T cell receptor beta chains from the same sample are listed, as sequenced in a study of beta chain features in type 1 diabetes. TCRB transcripts that were expressed got sequenced, as all of the isolated RNA had been reverse transcribed. Produced via immunoSEQ multiplex PCR; TCRdb's table is partial and in-frame only. The sample carries 330,000 or so clones, around 19% recorded once. Source material: naive CD4+ T cells from blood. The receptors come from a woman aged 18-30 years in good health.

The chain joins TRBV5-6 to TRBJ2-6; 7 nucleotides agree with TRBD2. The length of the CDR3 is 15 residues. CDR1 is SGHDT, CDR2 YYEEEE, per germline. Trimming took 7 bases from V and 4 from J; bases not matched to a gene: 8. As DNA, the CDR3 is TGTGCCAGCTGGGGGGGAGGGCGAGGGGCCAACGTCCTGACTTTC. This sequence encodes CASWGGGRGANVLTF.

The chain links TRBV5-1 to TRBJ2-3; 10 nucleotides agree with TRBD2. The CDR3 loop spans 16 amino acids. V lost 2 bases and J lost 0; bases outside the gene matches: 3. CDR1 and CDR2 (germline): SGHRS, YFSETQ. The chain's CDR3 is CASSFGLAASTDTQYF. CDR3 bases: TGCGCCAGCAGCTTCGGACTAGCGGCGAGCACAGATACGCAGTATTTT.

This clone was seen a handful of times. The genes are TRBV29-1 and TRBJ2-7; a weak D match, TRBD1 (6 bases). Trimming shortened V by 0 bases and J by 2 bases, and 11 bases separated the two germline ends. This CDR3 is built from 14 residues. Germline assignment: CDR1 SQVTM and CDR2 ANQGSEA. CDR3 sequence reads: CSVEEAGAPYEQYF. DNA of the CDR3: TGCAGCGTTGAAGAGGCAGGGGCGCCCTACGAGCAGTACTTC.

This clone was seen only a few times. V gene TRBV9 combines with J gene TRBJ2-7; D is unclear. The CDR3 is made up of 13 amino acids. Germline-derived CDR1 and CDR2 are SGDLS and YYNGEE. Trimming cost V 0 bases and J 3 bases, with 7 bases left between them. CDR3 nucleotides: TGTGCCAGCAGCGTAGGACCGGGCTACGAGCAGTACTTC. It translates to CASSVGPGYEQYF.

The chain is built from TRBV7-3 and TRBJ2-5, with 10 nucleotides matching TRBD2. This CDR3 spans 13 amino acids. Germline V gene data show CDR1 as SGHTA and CDR2 as FQGTGA. The trim removed 2 bases at V and 9 bases at J, leaving 3 bases unmatched. DNA of the CDR3: TGTGCCAGCAGCTTACTAGCGGGGGTCGCCCAGTACTTC. Amino acids: CASSLLAGVAQYF.

The chain couples TRBV7-3 to TRBJ1-2; TRBD1 agrees at 8 bases. Trimming took 2 bases from V and 7 from J; bases not matched to a gene: 3. This CDR3 has 13 residues. CDR1 SGHTA and CDR2 FQGTGA come from the germline V gene. CDR3 DNA sequence: TGTGCCAGCAGCTTAGAACAGGGGGTTGGCTACACCTTC. The encoded protein is CASSLEQGVGYTF.

The genes are TRBV18 and TRBJ1-5; 9 nucleotides agree with TRBD1. Losses at the gene ends were 3 bases for V and 0 bases for J; bases not matched to a gene: 3. CDR1 is KGHSH, CDR2 LQKENI, per germline. This CDR3 contains 16 residues. The CDR3 DNA reads TGTGCCAGCTCACCGGGACAGGGAGATAGCAATCAGCCCCAGCATTTT. Protein: CASSPGQGDSNQPQHF.

This rearrangement joins TRBV9 to TRBJ2-3; 7 bases line up with TRBD2. Trimming took 3 bases from V and 4 from J; bases not matched to a gene: 2. CDR3 length: 13 amino acids. Germline assignment: CDR1 SGDLS and CDR2 YYNGEE. CDR3 protein: CASSGTSSDTQYF. CDR3 sequence (DNA): TGTGCCAGCAGCGGGACTAGTTCAGATACGCAGTATTTT.

This clone was picked up a small number of times. This chain joins TRBV30 and TRBJ1-5; the match to TRBD1 covers 12 bases. The CDR3 extends over 15 amino acids. The junction had 3 bases not matched to a gene; V was cut back by 0 bases and J by 6 bases. CDR1 is GTSNPN and CDR2 is SVGIG in the germline V gene (reference sequence). The CDR3 is CAWSVGTGGGQPQHF. In DNA form, the CDR3 reads TGTGCCTGGAGTGTAGGGACAGGGGGCGGTCAGCCCCAGCATTTT.

A few counts support this clone. This chain uses TRBV19 with TRBJ2-4, with 8 bases matching TRBD1. The germline V gene encodes CDR1 LNHDA and CDR2 SQIVND (reference sequence). This CDR3 is built from 14 residues. Trimming removed 3 bases from V and 10 bases from J; junction bases left unmatched: 8. The CDR3 region has the DNA TGTGCCAGTAGTATTGGGACAGGAGGAGGGATTCAGTACTTC. Translating it yields CASSIGTGGGIQYF.

The chain joins TRBV7-8 to TRBJ2-7; 8 positions match TRBD1. The CDR3 is 17 residues long. Per germline, CDR1 SGHVS and CDR2 FQNEAQ. V lost 1 base to trimming and J lost 0 bases; unmatched junction nucleotides: 8. CDR3 bases: TGTGCCAGCAGCTTAGGGGGACAGGTCGCTCCCTCCTACGAGCAGTACTTC. Residues: CASSLGGQVAPSYEQYF.

The V gene is TRBV19, the J gene TRBJ2-5; D perhaps matches TRBD2 (6 bases). The length of the CDR3 is 12 residues. The germline V gene has CDR1 LNHDA and CDR2 SQIVND (reference sequence). V lost 11 bases and J lost 5, with 15 bases in between. The CDR3 DNA follows: TGTGCCTCGTCGCAGGGAGGTGAGACCCAGTACTTC. Translation: CASSQGGETQYF. Together with reference TRBV19 and TRBJ2-5, the CDR3 gives the full variable domain: DGGITQSPKYLFRKEGQNVTLSCEQNLNHDAMYWYRQDPGQGLRLIYYSQIVNDFQKGDIAEGYSVSREKKESFPLTVTSAQKNPTAFYLCASSQGGETQYFGPGTRLLVL.

This clone was seen more than once but under ten times. V usage is TRBV29-1 and J usage is TRBJ2-5, with 7 bases fitting TRBD1. Germline V gene lookup returns CDR1 SQVTM and CDR2 ANQGSEA. This CDR3 is 14 amino acids long. Trimming cost V 5 bases and J 5 bases; bases outside gene matches: 11. The CDR3: CSVNTGTVGETQYF. The CDR3 region has the DNA TGCAGCGTTAATACCGGGACAGTAGGGGAGACCCAGTACTTC.

This clone was detected only a few times. The genes are TRBV27 and TRBJ1-4; 8 bases are shared with TRBD1. The germline V gene has CDR1 MNHEY and CDR2 SMNVEV (reference sequence). This CDR3 has 16 amino acids. V gave up 4 bases and J gave up 8 bases; unmatched junction bases: 12. CDR3 protein: CASSSLRTGRSEKLFF. Written as DNA, the CDR3 is TGTGCCAGCAGTTCCCTAAGGACAGGGAGGAGCGAAAAACTGTTTTTT.

The sample holds a few counts of this clone. The chain couples TRBV18 to TRBJ2-7, with 8 bases identical to TRBD2. Germline V gene data show CDR1 as KGHSH and CDR2 as LQKENI. The CDR3 covers 16 residues. Trimming at V came to 0 bases and at J to 4 bases, leaving 8 bases not matched to a gene. In DNA form, the CDR3 reads TGTGCCAGCTCACCACCGGTCCGGGGGACTAGGTACGAGCAGTACTTC. It is translated as CASSPPVRGTRYEQYF. Using reference TRBV18 and TRBJ2-7 for the parts outside the CDR3, the full variable domain is NAGVMQNPRHLVRRRGQEARLRCSPMKGHSHVYWYRQLPEEGLKFMVYLQKENIIDESGMPKERFSAEFPKEGPSILRIQQVVRGDSAAYFCASSPPVRGTRYEQYFGPGTRLTVT.

This clone occurred a few times. V is TRBV7-6 and J is TRBJ2-7, with 7 bases identical to TRBD1. The germline CDR1 and CDR2 sequences are SGHVS and FNYEAQ. The V and J ends lost 0 bases and 3 bases, in that order; junction bases with no gene match: 8. There are 16 residues in the CDR3. CDR3 sequence: CASSLAGRTGRYEQYF. The CDR3 bases are TGTGCCAGCAGCTTAGCGGGTCGGACAGGCCGCTACGAGCAGTACTTC.

This clone was counted between two and nine times. This sequence joins TRBV27 and TRBJ2-5, with D perhaps TRBD1 (5 bases). The CDR3 spans 13 residues. Per the germline V gene, CDR1 is MNHEY and CDR2 is SMNVEV (reference sequence). Trimming cost V 5 bases and J 4 bases, with 11 bases left between them. In DNA, the CDR3 is TGTGCCAGCAGTATTCTCACAGGAGAGACCCAGTACTTC. Translated: CASSILTGETQYF.

In this sample, this clone turned up a few times. The junction departs from germline at one end; a sequencing error may be responsible. This sequence joins TRBV7-7 and TRBJ2-1; D gene ambiguous. The germline gives CDR1 SSHAT, CDR2 FNYEAQ (reference sequence). The CDR3 consists of 15 residues. The CDR3 loop reads CASSSGLQFTNEQFF. Here the CDR3 DNA reads TGTGCTAGCAGCTCGGGTCTCCAATTCACCAATGAGCAGTTCTTC.